The 7 T cell receptor beta chains listed next were all sequenced from one sample in a study of cytomegalovirus exposure and HLA in healthy donors. Produced via immunoSEQ multiplex PCR; TCRdb's table is partial and in-frame only. The sample holds about 360,000 clones, 86% seen once. Input material: PBMCs. These receptor sequences come from a woman aged 18-29 years in good health and CMV-seronegative.

The rearrangement links TRBV6-5 to TRBJ1-1; D is unclear. The CDR3 is 13 residues long. In germline, CDR1 is MNHEY, CDR2 SVGAGI. V was shortened by 6 bases and J by 0 bases, with 8 bases between the two germline ends. The CDR3 region is CASRVRVNTEAFF. As DNA, the CDR3 is TGTGCCAGCAGGGTCCGGGTGAACACTGAAGCTTTCTTT.

This chain uses TRBV9 with TRBJ2-5, with 15 positions matching TRBD2. Germline CDR1 and CDR2: SGDLS and YYNGEE. J gave up 3 bases and V 4 bases, and 7 bases lay outside the gene matches. The CDR3 is made up of 17 amino acids. This CDR3 reads CASSLGLAGGGKETQYF. Here the CDR3 DNA reads TGTGCCAGCAGCTTGGGACTAGCGGGAGGAGGAAAAGAGACCCAGTACTTC.

V and J are TRBV28 and TRBJ2-3; TRBD2 aligns across 12 bases. In germline, CDR1 is MDHEN, CDR2 SYDVKM. The CDR3 length is 16 residues. V was clipped by 3 bases and J by 6 bases; unmatched bases: 7. The CDR3 loop is CASSFASGGATDTQYF. Here the CDR3 DNA reads TGTGCCAGCAGTTTCGCTAGCGGGGGGGCCACCGATACGCAGTATTTT.

This sequence joins TRBV9 and TRBJ2-1; 8 nucleotides agree with TRBD2. The CDR3 is 15 residues long. Germline V lookup: CDR1 SGDLS, CDR2 YYNGEE. After removal of 0 bases from V and 9 bases from J, the junction contained 8 bases not matched to a gene. The CDR3 DNA follows: TGTGCCAGCAGCGTAGGGTCCCTAGCGGGTCTTGAGCAGTTCTTC. It codes for CASSVGSLAGLEQFF.

J is TRBJ2-3 and V is TRBV9; D gene ambiguous. Germline V gene lookup returns CDR1 SGDLS and CDR2 YYNGEE. The CDR3 is 15 residues long. V dropped 0 bases and J dropped 2 bases, with 10 bases sitting between them. The CDR3 region is CASSVGGYYTDTQYF. The CDR3 DNA follows: TGTGCCAGCAGCGTAGGAGGTTACTACACAGATACGCAGTATTTT.

This clone was seen once. This chain uses TRBV5-1 with TRBJ2-7, with TRBD1 identical over 11 bases. The CDR3 loop spans 16 amino acids. Germline assignment: CDR1 SGHRS and CDR2 YFSETQ. The J segment lost 4 bases and the V segment lost 4 bases, leaving 10 bases of the junction unmatched. The CDR3 DNA is TGCGCCAGCAGCGTGAGGGCCGGGACAGGGGGTTACGAGCAGTACTTC. Translation gives CASSVRAGTGGYEQYF.

J is TRBJ2-7 and V is TRBV4-1; D is uncertain. The CDR3 contains 15 residues. From germline, CDR1 is MGHRA and CDR2 YSYEKL. V was cut by 0 bases and J by 2 bases, with 11 bases left in between. The CDR3 nucleotides are TGCGCCAGCAGCCAAGATGTGACACCCACCTACGAGCAGTACTTC. As protein: CASSQDVTPTYEQYF.